Given below is one T cell receptor beta chain in context. The repertoire was sequenced with immunoSEQ multiplex PCR; TCRdb's copy has only in-frame clones and lacks some. The sample has more than 150,000 clones, roughly 92% seen once. This entry is derived from a study of T cell responses to AZD1222 COVID-19 vaccine. Study-wide context: Second-dose timings of about 4 or about 12 weeks were pooled.

CDR1 LNHDA and CDR2 SQIVND come from the germline V gene (reference sequence). This CDR3 is 15 amino acids long. With 6 bases clipped from V and 7 bases from J, the junction kept 9 bases outside the gene matches. The chain links TRBV19 to TRBJ1-6, with 7 nucleotides matching TRBD1. Here the sequenced sample was peripheral blood, taken on day 0 of AZD1222 vaccination. This TCR was recovered from an adult in good health. CDR3 DNA: TGTGCCAGTAGAAAAGTAGACAGGGCGAATTCACCCCTCCACTTT. Amino acid sequence: CASRKVDRANSPLHF.